Below are 24 T cell receptor beta chains sequenced from a single sample in a study of cytomegalovirus exposure and HLA in healthy donors (dated by TCRdb to 2016 to 2017). Receptor libraries were prepared by the immunoSEQ multiplex PCR assay. The multiplex PCR relied on a mix of 60 forward primers for TCR Vbeta segments and 13 reverse primers for TCR Jbeta segments. This immuneACCESS table, as held by TCRdb, lists in-frame sequences with V and J called but not all clones. Of the missing ones, under half trace to an unresolved V gene in checked studies; the others have no known cause. The sample profile shows over 100,000 clones; 78% of them were found once. Roughly 1.9% of the sample lies in the top ten. The sequenced sample was PBMCs. Receptor source: a woman aged 40 to 50 in good health and CMV-seronegative.

The chain is built from TRBV19 and TRBJ2-3, with D maybe TRBD1 (6 bases). CDR1 is LNHDA, CDR2 SQIVND, per germline (reference sequence). The V gene lost 5 bases and the J gene lost 6 bases, with 18 bases spanning the gap. The CDR3 is made up of 15 amino acids. Here the CDR3 reads CASSLLRGRSDTQYF. The CDR3 DNA is TGTGCCAGTAGTTTACTCAGGGGACGATCGGATACGCAGTATTTT.

This clone has a handful of counts. The V gene is TRBV28, the J gene TRBJ1-5; TRBD1 agrees at 7 bases. The junction had 11 bases not matched to a gene; V was cut back by 5 bases and J by 7 bases. Germline loops: CDR1 MDHEN, CDR2 SYDVKM. This CDR3 has 15 amino acids. The CDR3 nucleotides are TGTGCCAGCAGTCGCTACACAGGGGTGGGCCAGCCCCAGCATTTT. This sequence encodes CASSRYTGVGQPQHF.

This clone was observed once. The V and J genes are TRBV5-1 and TRBJ2-1; D may be TRBD2 (6 bases). V lost 4 bases to trimming and J lost 10 bases, with 15 bases between them. This CDR3 comprises 13 residues. Germline loops: CDR1 SGHRS, CDR2 YFSETQ. For the CDR3, the DNA is TGCGCCAGCAGCCGGGGGAGCCGGGGGGAGCAGTTCTTC. Translation gives CASSRGSRGEQFF.

The CDR3 region is CASSEASNQPQHF. In DNA form, the CDR3 reads TGTGCCAGCAGTGAAGCTAGCAATCAGCCCCAGCATTTT. This chain joins TRBV6-5 and TRBJ1-5, with D unclear. The germline V gene has CDR1 MNHEY and CDR2 SVGAGI. This CDR3 is 13 amino acids long. Trimming took off 5 bases at V and 0 bases at J, with 5 bases between the two ends.

V gene TRBV19 combines with J gene TRBJ1-1; TRBD1 aligns across 11 bases. The V segment lost 3 bases and the J segment 4 bases; nucleotides outside the gene matches: 13. Per the germline V gene, CDR1 is LNHDA and CDR2 is SQIVND (reference sequence). This CDR3 has 18 amino acids. CDR3 nucleotides: TGTGCCAGTAGTATTCGAGGACAGGGGGCTTCAAGGGGCACTGAAGCTTTCTTT. Its protein is CASSIRGQGASRGTEAFF.

The chain carries TRBV2 and TRBJ2-5, with TRBD1 identical over 10 bases. The last part of the DNA fits TRBJ2-7 better; the J call may be wrong. The germline CDR1 and CDR2 sequences are SNHLY and FYNNEI. The CDR3 length is 13 residues. The CDR3 region is CAGDRGREYEQYF. For the CDR3, the DNA is TGTGCCGGAGACAGGGGGCGCGAATACGAGCAGTACTTC.

The rearrangement joins TRBV10-3 to TRBJ1-5; 9 bases agree with TRBD1. J was trimmed by 5 bases and V by 4 bases; bases with no gene match: 9. Germline V CDR1 and CDR2: ENHRY, SYGVKD. The CDR3 extends over 16 amino acids. Written as DNA, the CDR3 is TGTGCCATCAGTGGGACAGGGGCTACTGGGCATCAGCCCCAGCATTTT. Protein: CAISGTGATGHQPQHF.

The genes are TRBV7-3 and TRBJ2-7, with 7 nucleotides matching TRBD1. Losses at the gene ends were 7 bases for V and 6 bases for J; bases not matched to a gene: 12. The CDR3 runs to 14 residues. The germline V gene has CDR1 SGHTA and CDR2 FQGTGA. This CDR3 reads CASKPTGQKREQYF. The CDR3 DNA reads TGTGCCAGCAAGCCCACGGGACAGAAGCGCGAGCAGTACTTC.

This chain links TRBV7-2 with TRBJ2-7; 7 bases agree with TRBD2. The CDR3 extends over 14 amino acids. V trimming: 2 bases; J trimming: 6 bases; junction bases outside the gene matches: 7. From germline, CDR1 is SGHTA and CDR2 FQGNSA. The CDR3 is CASSLWASGTEQYF. CDR3 nucleotide sequence: TGTGCCAGCAGCTTATGGGCTAGCGGAACCGAGCAGTACTTC.

The rearrangement uses TRBV5-4 and TRBJ2-1; 9 bases match TRBD2. With V trimmed by 4 bases and J by 3 bases, 8 bases remained unmatched. The CDR3 is 16 amino acids. The germline V gene has CDR1 SGHNT and CDR2 YYREEE (reference sequence). CDR3 DNA sequence: TGTGCCAGCAGCGCGGGAGGGCCGAACCACTACAATGAGCAGTTCTTC. Protein: CASSAGGPNHYNEQFF.

The J gene is TRBJ2-7, the V gene TRBV29-1; TRBD1 aligns across 9 bases. The CDR3 covers 14 residues. The trim removed 5 bases at V and 3 bases at J, leaving 8 bases unmatched. Germline CDR1 SQVTM, CDR2 ANQGSEA. CDR3 sequence: CSVLDLDRGYEQYF. In nucleotides, the CDR3 is TGCAGCGTTCTAGATCTGGACAGGGGCTACGAGCAGTACTTC.

The CDR3 DNA reads as TGCGCCAGCAGCTTGTCGGCTAGTCAGGATACGCAGTATTTT. Amino acid sequence: CASSLSASQDTQYF. V usage is TRBV5-1 and J usage is TRBJ2-3; unclear D gene. This CDR3 has 14 residues. Trimming cost V 1 base and J 6 bases, with 12 bases left between them. CDR1 and CDR2 from the germline V gene are SGHRS and YFSETQ.

This chain uses TRBV6-6 with TRBJ2-5, with a tentative D call TRBD2 (5 bases). This CDR3 has 15 residues. Germline V gives CDR1 MNHNY, CDR2 SVGAGI (reference sequence). Trimming removed 3 bases at V and 8 bases at J, with 19 bases between. The CDR3 sequence: CASSYGDGVLSTQYF. The CDR3 bases are TGTGCCAGCAGTTATGGAGACGGGGTTCTGTCAACCCAGTACTTC.

This chain joins TRBV27 and TRBJ2-1, with D tentatively TRBD2 (5 bases). The CDR3 is made up of 17 amino acids. Between the trimmed V and J ends, which lost 1 base and 2 bases, there was a span of 15 bases. Germline V gene lookup returns CDR1 MNHEY and CDR2 SMNVEV (reference sequence). The chain's CDR3 is CASSLYSAQYPYNEQFF. CDR3 bases: TGTGCCAGCAGTTTATATAGCGCACAGTACCCCTACAATGAGCAGTTCTTC.

The chain couples TRBV4-2 to TRBJ2-3; 14 positions agree with TRBD2. The CDR3 runs to 19 residues. The junction had 13 bases not matched to a gene; V was cut back by 4 bases and J by 4 bases. Germline V lookup: CDR1 LGHNA, CDR2 YNFKEQ. Here the CDR3 reads CASSPGLAGVINFADTQYF. DNA of the CDR3: TGTGCCAGCAGCCCGGGACTAGCGGGAGTCATAAACTTCGCAGATACGCAGTATTTT.

V usage is TRBV5-1 and J usage is TRBJ2-1; D is perhaps TRBD1 (5 bases). The CDR3 contains 15 residues. Between the trimmed V and J ends, which lost 4 bases and 0 bases, there was a span of 11 bases. Germline V gives CDR1 SGHRS, CDR2 YFSETQ. CDR3 coding DNA: TGCGCCAGCAGCCCCCAGGGAAGCTCCTACAATGAGCAGTTCTTC. It translates to CASSPQGSSYNEQFF.

This sequence joins TRBV7-9 and TRBJ2-1; possible D gene TRBD2, 5 bases. The CDR3 is 15 amino acids. The germline V gene encodes CDR1 SEHNR and CDR2 FQNEAQ (reference sequence). V shed 4 bases and J shed 7 bases, with 17 bases lying between them. The CDR3 is CASSSTVTRGNEQFF. CDR3 sequence (DNA): TGTGCCAGCAGCTCCACAGTGACCCGAGGGAATGAGCAGTTCTTC.

Notes on this clone: The germline gene is not matched at one end of the junction; a read error may be the cause. The V gene is TRBV7-7, the J gene TRBJ1-3, with TRBD1 identical over 9 bases. Germline values: CDR1 SSHAT, CDR2 FNYEAQ (reference sequence). This CDR3 is built from 15 residues. CDR3 sequence (DNA): TGTGCTAGCAGCTCCGGGACAGGGTCTGGAAACACCATATATTTT. Protein product: CASSSGTGSGNTIYF.

The chain is built from TRBV29-1 and TRBJ2-6, with 7 bases aligning to TRBD1. Looked up from germline, CDR1 is SQVTM and CDR2 is ANQGSEA. This CDR3 region has 14 residues. The J segment lost 4 bases and the V segment lost 4 bases, leaving 4 bases of the junction unmatched. The CDR3 region is CSVGQGSGANVLTF. The CDR3 DNA reads as TGCAGCGTTGGACAGGGTTCCGGGGCCAACGTCCTGACTTTC.

This chain uses TRBV5-6 with TRBJ2-3; 8 bases align to TRBD2. V was pared by 0 bases and J by 3 bases, with 6 bases of the junction left unmatched. CDR1 and CDR2 (germline): SGHDT, YYEEEE. The CDR3 is made up of 16 amino acids. The CDR3 here is CASSLGGAGGTDTQYF. The CDR3 DNA follows: TGTGCCAGCAGCTTGGGTGGGGCGGGAGGTACAGATACGCAGTATTTT. Looking up the rest from reference TRBV5-6 and TRBJ2-3 gives the full variable domain: DAGVTQSPTHLIKTRGQQVTLRCSPKSGHDTVSWYQQALGQGPQFIFQYYEEEERQRGNFPDRFSGHQFPNYSSELNVNALLLGDSALYLCASSLGGAGGTDTQYFGPGTRLTVL.

The rearrangement uses TRBV18 and TRBJ2-7; TRBD1 aligns across 7 bases. The length of the CDR3 is 17 residues. CDR1 and CDR2 (germline): KGHSH, LQKENI. The junction had 16 bases not matched to a gene; V was cut back by 6 bases and J by 2 bases. In DNA, the CDR3 is TGTGCCAGCTCTCACCAGAATGATAACAGGGGAGCCTACGAGCAGTACTTC. Translated, it gives CASSHQNDNRGAYEQYF.

The chain uses TRBV7-6 and TRBJ2-3, with D perhaps TRBD1 (6 bases). Germline V CDR1 and CDR2: SGHVS, FNYEAQ. V shed 5 bases and J shed 5 bases, with 11 bases lying between them. This CDR3 spans 13 amino acids. CDR3: CASSLIQGDTQYF. The CDR3 nucleotides are TGTGCCAGCAGCCTAATACAGGGAGATACGCAGTATTTT.

The rearrangement joins TRBV15 to TRBJ1-3, with a tentative D call TRBD1 (5 bases). CDR1 LNHNV and CDR2 YYDKDF come from the germline V gene (reference sequence). Trimming shortened V by 0 bases and J by 5 bases, and 11 bases separated the two germline ends. CDR3 length equals 15 residues. CDR3 region: CATSRDLGGRNTIYF. The CDR3 nucleotides are TGTGCCACCAGCAGAGATCTCGGGGGAAGAAACACCATATATTTT. The full variable domain, with the rest looked up from reference TRBV15 and TRBJ1-3, is DAMVIQNPRYQVTQFGKPVTLSCSQTLNHNVMYWYQQKSSQAPKLLFHYYDKDFNNEADTPDNFQSRRPNTSFCFLDIRSPGLGDTAMYLCATSRDLGGRNTIYFGEGSWLTVV.

Comment on this clone: A junction boundary mismatches the germline segment, possibly from a read error. The genes are TRBV9 and TRBJ2-1; TRBD2 is a possible D gene (5 bases). Germline CDR1 is SGDLS and CDR2 is YYNGEE. The CDR3 loop spans 16 amino acids. The CDR3 reads CASSVNALDSYNGQFF. DNA of the CDR3: TGTGCCAGCAGCGTAAACGCCTTGGACTCCTACAATGGGCAGTTCTTC. Complete variable domain (other parts from reference TRBV9 and TRBJ2-1): DSGVTQTPKHLITATGQRVTLRCSPRSGDLSVYWYQQSLDQGLQFLIQYYNGEERAKGNILERFSAQQFPDLHSELNLSSLELGDSALYFCASSVNALDSYNGQFFGPGTRLTVL.